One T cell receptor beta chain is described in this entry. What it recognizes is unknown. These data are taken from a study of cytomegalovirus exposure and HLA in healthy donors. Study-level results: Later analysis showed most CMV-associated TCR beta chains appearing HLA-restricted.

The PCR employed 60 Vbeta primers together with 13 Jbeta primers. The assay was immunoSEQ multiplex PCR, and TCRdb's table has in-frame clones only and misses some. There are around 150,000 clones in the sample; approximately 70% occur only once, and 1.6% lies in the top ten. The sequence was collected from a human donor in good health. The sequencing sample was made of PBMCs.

For the CDR3, the DNA is TGTGCCAGTAGTATAGCCCACAGGTCTGGGGCCAACGTCCTGACTTTC. This translates into CASSIAHRSGANVLTF. The J gene is TRBJ2-6, the V gene TRBV19; TRBD1 is a possible D gene (5 bases). This CDR3 spans 16 amino acids. Germline V gene sequence: CDR1 LNHDA, CDR2 SQIVND (reference sequence). The V gene lost 1 base and the J gene lost 1 base, with 8 bases spanning the gap.